This paragraph reports one T cell receptor beta chain. Repertoires were generated with immunoSEQ multiplex PCR, while TCRdb's copy carries only in-frame clones and drops some. The sample has 130,000 or so clones; more than 80% are singletons. The record originates from a study of blood T cell repertoires in COVID-19. In the study overall: T cells, B-cell-depleted T cells, or PBMCs supplied cDNA or gDNA.

The CDR3 contains 14 residues. V lost 4 bases and J lost 1, with 11 bases in between. Germline V gene lookup returns CDR1 SGHRS and CDR2 YFSETQ. This chain uses TRBV5-1 with TRBJ1-1; a weak D match, TRBD1 (6 bases). The receptor was derived from a woman in her sixties or seventies with acute or convalescent COVID-19. Material: peripheral blood. CDR3: CASSGLDRNTEAFF. DNA of the CDR3: TGCGCCAGCAGCGGACTGGACAGGAACACTGAAGCTTTCTTT. The variable domain in full, with the rest retrieved from reference TRBV5-1 and TRBJ1-1, is KAGVTQTPRYLIKTRGQQVTLSCSPISGHRSVSWYQQTPGQGLQFLFEYFSETQRNKGNFPGRFSGRQFSNSRSEMNVSTLELGDSALYLCASSGLDRNTEAFFGQGTRLTVV.